The TCR beta chain described here comes from a study of T cell repertoires in cytomegalovirus infection. Study in general: Both CMV infection and a matching HLA type were indicated by public TCR beta signatures. Study conclusions and caveats: CMV carriers having the relevant HLA were flagged by cumulative public TCR beta family frequency. The ex vivo response was dominated by HLA-C-restricted CMV-specific TCR beta clonotypes.

V dropped 10 bases and J dropped 6 bases, with 25 bases sitting between them. Germline V gene sequence: CDR1 MNHEY, CDR2 SVGEGT. The CDR3 loop spans 16 amino acids. This clonotype was detected a few times. The target antigen is unknown. TCRdb independently ran MiXCR on the reads; one entry per CDR3 protein. The sample lists 65,000 to 90,000 distinct CDR3 sequences, under 4.5% seen once, with 20% to 25% in the top ten. The sequence derives from a human donor in good health (CMV status not recorded). Some clones in this sample may be carry-over from other donors' samples. The sample comprised PBMCs. The chain uses TRBV6-2 or TRBV6-3 and TRBJ2-1; possibly TRBD2 for D (6 bases). The CDR3 loop is CAIPAGREEISNEQFF. The CDR3 region has the DNA TGTGCCATCCCAGCGGGTAGGGAGGAGATCAGCAATGAGCAGTTCTTC.